Listed here are 9 T cell receptor beta chains from one sample, sequenced in a study of T cells in narcolepsy. Libraries were prepared by immunoSEQ multiplex PCR; TCRdb keeps only in-frame clonotypes and omits some of them. The sample lists about 34,000 clones; around 83% were seen once. Sequenced material: CD45RA- memory CD4+ T cells from PBMCs. The receptors originated from a human donor with narcolepsy.

The chain carries TRBV5-1 and TRBJ2-7; tentatively, D is TRBD2 (7 bases). There are 15 residues in the CDR3. The V and J ends lost 4 bases and 2 bases respectively, with 16 bases between them. The V gene's germline CDR1 is SGHRS and CDR2 YFSETQ. The CDR3 protein is CASSRGDMSTYEQYF. CDR3 bases: TGCGCCAGCAGCCGGGGGGACATGTCTACCTACGAGCAGTACTTC.

The chain joins TRBV5-6 to TRBJ2-7; 7 bases match TRBD1. The V and J ends lost 4 bases and 5 bases, in that order; junction bases with no gene match: 9. Per the germline V gene, CDR1 is SGHDT and CDR2 is YYEEEE. This CDR3 comprises 14 residues. CDR3 nucleotides: TGTGCCAGCAGCCTGTACACAGGGGCGGACGAGCAGTACTTC. Protein sequence: CASSLYTGADEQYF.

The V and J genes are TRBV2 and TRBJ2-7, with D perhaps TRBD1 (5 bases). The CDR3 totals 12 residues. V was clipped by 7 bases and J by 4 bases, with 11 bases between them. The germline gives CDR1 SNHLY, CDR2 FYNNEI. The CDR3 DNA follows: TGTGCCAGCAAAGACAGACCATACGAGCAGTACTTC. Amino acids: CASKDRPYEQYF.

The V and J genes are TRBV7-6 and TRBJ2-3; D is perhaps TRBD1 or TRBD2 (5 bases each). The CDR3 is made up of 12 amino acids. The V gene lost 5 bases and the J gene lost 4 bases, with 7 bases spanning the gap. Germline V CDR1 and CDR2: SGHVS, FNYEAQ. The DNA of the CDR3 is TGTGCCAGCAGCGGGACCTCAGATACGCAGTATTTT. The encoded protein is CASSGTSDTQYF.

Comment on this clone: A junction end diverges from the germline sequence, so it may reflect a read error. This chain joins TRBV11-2 and TRBJ1-5; D not certain. This CDR3 is 13 amino acids long. The germline V gene has CDR1 SGHAT and CDR2 FQNNGV. The DNA for the CDR3 is TGTGCCAACAGCTTATACGGGTCTCAGCCCCAGCATTTT. This sequence encodes CANSLYGSQPQHF.

The chain carries TRBV20-1 and TRBJ1-1; no firm D call. Germline CDR1 reads DFQATT; CDR2 reads SNEGSKA (reference sequence). V was clipped by 6 bases and J by 6 bases, with 11 bases between them. The CDR3 loop spans 11 amino acids. CDR3 DNA sequence: TGCAGTGCCCAGCCCGGGGCTGAAGCTTTCTTT. Its protein is CSAQPGAEAFF.

The chain employs TRBV6-4 and TRBJ2-1, with 12 bases identical to TRBD1. V dropped 0 bases and J dropped 6; count of bases not matched to a gene: 6. Germline assignment: CDR1 MRHNA and CDR2 SNTAGT. This CDR3 contains 17 residues. The CDR3 region is CASSDSYRDRGRNEQFF. The CDR3 DNA sequence: TGTGCCAGCAGTGACTCGTACCGGGACAGGGGGCGCAATGAGCAGTTCTTC.

The chain joins TRBV4-2 to TRBJ1-1; TRBD1 is a possible D gene (6 bases). With 5 bases removed from V and 0 bases from J, the gap between germline ends came to 13 bases. This CDR3 is built from 15 residues. Germline V CDR1 and CDR2: LGHNA, YNFKEQ. This CDR3 is CASSLEWTVNTEAFF. The CDR3 coding sequence is TGTGCCAGCAGCTTGGAATGGACAGTGAACACTGAAGCTTTCTTT.

The chain combines TRBV5-5 with TRBJ1-1; TRBD1 matches 9 bases. The germline CDR1 and CDR2 sequences are SGHKS and YYEKEE (reference sequence). The CDR3 sequence is 13 residues long. V lost 3 bases and J lost 5; bases outside the gene matches: 2. CDR3 protein: CASSSGTGTEAFF. The CDR3 DNA reads as TGTGCCAGCAGCTCCGGGACAGGGACTGAAGCTTTCTTT.